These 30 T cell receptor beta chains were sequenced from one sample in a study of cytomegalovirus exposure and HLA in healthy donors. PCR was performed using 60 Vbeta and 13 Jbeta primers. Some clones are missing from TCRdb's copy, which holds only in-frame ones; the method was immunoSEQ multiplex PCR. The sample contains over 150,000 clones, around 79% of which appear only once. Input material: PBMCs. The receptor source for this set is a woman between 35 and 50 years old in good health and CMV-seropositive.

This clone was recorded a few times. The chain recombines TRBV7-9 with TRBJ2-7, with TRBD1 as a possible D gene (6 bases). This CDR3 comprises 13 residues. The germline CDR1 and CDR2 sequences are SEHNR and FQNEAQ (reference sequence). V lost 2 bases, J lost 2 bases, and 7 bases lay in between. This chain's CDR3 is CASSLRDTYEQYF. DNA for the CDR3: TGTGCCAGCAGCTTAAGGGACACCTACGAGCAGTACTTC. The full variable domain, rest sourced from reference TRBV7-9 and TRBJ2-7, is DTGVSQNPRHKITKRGQNVTFRCDPISEHNRLYWYRQTLGQGPEFLTYFQNEAQLEKSRLLSDRFSAERPKGSFSTLEIQRTEQGDSAMYLCASSLRDTYEQYFGPGTRLTVT.

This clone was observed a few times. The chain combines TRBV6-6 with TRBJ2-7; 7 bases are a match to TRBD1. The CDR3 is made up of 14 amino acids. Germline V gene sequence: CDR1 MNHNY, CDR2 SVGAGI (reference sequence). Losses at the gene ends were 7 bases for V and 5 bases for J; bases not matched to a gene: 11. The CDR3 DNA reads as TGTGCCAGCACCTTGACAGGGATTTTGGACGAGCAGTACTTC. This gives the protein CASTLTGILDEQYF.

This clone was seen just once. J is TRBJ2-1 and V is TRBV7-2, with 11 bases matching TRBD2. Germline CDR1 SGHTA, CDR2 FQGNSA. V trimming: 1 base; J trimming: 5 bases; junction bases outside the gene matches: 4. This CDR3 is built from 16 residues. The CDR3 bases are TGTGCCAGCAGCTTAGAAGGGACTAGCGGTCACAATGAGCAGTTCTTC. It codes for CASSLEGTSGHNEQFF.

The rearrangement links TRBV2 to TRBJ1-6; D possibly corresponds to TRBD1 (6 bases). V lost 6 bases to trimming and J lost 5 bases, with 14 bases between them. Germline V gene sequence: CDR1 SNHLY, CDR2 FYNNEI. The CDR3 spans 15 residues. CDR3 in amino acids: CASRARGGDNSPLHF. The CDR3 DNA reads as TGTGCCAGCAGGGCGAGAGGGGGGGATAATTCACCCCTCCACTTT.

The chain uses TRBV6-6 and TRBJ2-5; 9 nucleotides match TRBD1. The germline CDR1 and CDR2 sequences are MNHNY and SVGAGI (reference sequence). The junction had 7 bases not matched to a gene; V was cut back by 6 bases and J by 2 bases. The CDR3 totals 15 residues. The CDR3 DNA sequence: TGTGCCAGCAGCGACAGGGGGGGGATGCAAGAGACCCAGTACTTC. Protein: CASSDRGGMQETQYF.

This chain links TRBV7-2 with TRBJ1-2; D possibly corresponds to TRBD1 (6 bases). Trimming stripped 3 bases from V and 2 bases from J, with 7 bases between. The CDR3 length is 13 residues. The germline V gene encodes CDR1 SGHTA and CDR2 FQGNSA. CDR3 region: CASSFDRNYGYTF. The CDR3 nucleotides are TGTGCCAGCAGCTTCGACAGGAACTATGGCTACACCTTC.

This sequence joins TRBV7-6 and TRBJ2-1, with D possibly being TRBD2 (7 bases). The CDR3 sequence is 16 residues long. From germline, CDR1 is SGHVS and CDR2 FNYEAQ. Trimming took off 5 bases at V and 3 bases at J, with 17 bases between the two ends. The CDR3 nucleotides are TGTGCCAGCAGCCGTGGACGGGGGGCCGTCTACAATGAGCAGTTCTTC. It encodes CASSRGRGAVYNEQFF.

The CDR3: CASSSTSDRADTQYF. The CDR3 DNA sequence: TGTGCCAGCAGCTCGACTAGCGATAGAGCAGATACGCAGTATTTT. The genes are TRBV7-2 and TRBJ2-3; 8 nucleotides agree with TRBD2. CDR3 size: 15 residues. V lost 4 bases, J lost 4 bases, and 7 bases stayed unmatched. The germline V gene encodes CDR1 SGHTA and CDR2 FQGNSA. Filled out from reference TRBV7-2 and TRBJ2-3, the complete variable domain reads GAGVSQSPSNKVTEKGKDVELRCDPISGHTALYWYRQSLGQGLEFLIYFQGNSAPDKSGLPSDRFSAERTGGSVSTLTIQRTQQEDSAVYLCASSSTSDRADTQYFGPGTRLTVL.

CDR3 sequence reads: CAWSMNMNTEAFF. CDR3 nucleotides: TGTGCCTGGAGTATGAACATGAACACTGAAGCTTTCTTT. The chain employs TRBV30 and TRBJ1-1; D ambiguous. The V end lost 2 bases, the J end lost 0 bases, and 7 bases lay between the germline ends. The CDR3 is 13 residues long. CDR1 is GTSNPN and CDR2 is SVGIG in the germline V gene (reference sequence).

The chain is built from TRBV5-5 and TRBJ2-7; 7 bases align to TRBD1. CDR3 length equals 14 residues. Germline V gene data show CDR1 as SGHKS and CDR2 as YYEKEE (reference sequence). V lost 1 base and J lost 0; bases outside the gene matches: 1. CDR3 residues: CASSLWDSSYEQYF. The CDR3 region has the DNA TGTGCCAGCAGCTTGTGGGACAGCTCCTACGAGCAGTACTTC.

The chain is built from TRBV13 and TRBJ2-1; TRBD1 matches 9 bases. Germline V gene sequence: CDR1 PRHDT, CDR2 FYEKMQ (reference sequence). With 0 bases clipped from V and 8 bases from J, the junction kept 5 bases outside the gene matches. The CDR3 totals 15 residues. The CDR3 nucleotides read TGTGCCAGCAGCTTAGGGGGGACAGGGTTTCATGAGCAGTTCTTC. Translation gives CASSLGGTGFHEQFF.

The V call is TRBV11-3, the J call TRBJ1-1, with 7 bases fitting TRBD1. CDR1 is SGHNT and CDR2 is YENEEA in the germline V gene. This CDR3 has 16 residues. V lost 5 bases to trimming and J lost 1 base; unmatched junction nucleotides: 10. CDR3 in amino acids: CASSVLDRAQNTEAFF. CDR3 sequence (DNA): TGTGCCAGCAGCGTCCTAGACAGGGCACAGAACACTGAAGCTTTCTTT.

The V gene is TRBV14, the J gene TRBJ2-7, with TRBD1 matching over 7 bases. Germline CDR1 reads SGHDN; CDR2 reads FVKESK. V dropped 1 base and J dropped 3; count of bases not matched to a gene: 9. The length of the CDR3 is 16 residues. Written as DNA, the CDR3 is TGTGCCAGCAGCCAAGGGGGGACAGTGGGATACTACGAGCAGTACTTC. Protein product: CASSQGGTVGYYEQYF.

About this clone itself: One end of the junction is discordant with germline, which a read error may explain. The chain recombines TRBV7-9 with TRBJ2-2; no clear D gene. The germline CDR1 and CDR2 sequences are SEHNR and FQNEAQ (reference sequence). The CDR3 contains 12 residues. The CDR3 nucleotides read TGTTCCAGCAGCCCCCGTACCGGGGAGCTGTTTTTT. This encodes CSSSPRTGELFF.

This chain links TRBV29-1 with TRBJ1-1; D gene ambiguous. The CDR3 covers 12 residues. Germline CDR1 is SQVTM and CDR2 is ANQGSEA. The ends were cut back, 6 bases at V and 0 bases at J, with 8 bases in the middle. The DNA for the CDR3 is TGCAGCGTATCGGAGCTGAACACTGAAGCTTTCTTT. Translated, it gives CSVSELNTEAFF.

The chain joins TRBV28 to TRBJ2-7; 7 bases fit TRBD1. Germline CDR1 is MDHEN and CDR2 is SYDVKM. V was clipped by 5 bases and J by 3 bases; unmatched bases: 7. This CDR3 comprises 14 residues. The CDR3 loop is CASSPGTVLYEQYF. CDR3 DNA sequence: TGTGCCAGCAGTCCCGGGACAGTCCTCTACGAGCAGTACTTC.

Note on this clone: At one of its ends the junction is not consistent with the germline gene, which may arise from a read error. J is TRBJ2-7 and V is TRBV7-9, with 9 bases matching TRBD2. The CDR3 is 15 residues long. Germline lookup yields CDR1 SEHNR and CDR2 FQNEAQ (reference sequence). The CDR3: CSSSPSGGRAGEQYF. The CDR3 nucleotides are TGTTCCAGCAGCCCATCTGGCGGGAGGGCCGGCGAGCAGTACTTC.

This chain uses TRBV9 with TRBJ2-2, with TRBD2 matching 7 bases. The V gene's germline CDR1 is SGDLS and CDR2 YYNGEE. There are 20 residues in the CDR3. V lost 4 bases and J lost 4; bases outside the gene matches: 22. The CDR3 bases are TGTGCCAGCAGCCCACCGGAGGGGCAGCGCGGGGGTGGGGTCACCGGGGAGCTGTTTTTT. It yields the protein CASSPPEGQRGGGVTGELFF.

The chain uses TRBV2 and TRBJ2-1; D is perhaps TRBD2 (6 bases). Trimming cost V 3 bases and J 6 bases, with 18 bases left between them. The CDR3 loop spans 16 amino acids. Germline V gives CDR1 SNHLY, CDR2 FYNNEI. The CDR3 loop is CASSDTPGLLGNEQFF. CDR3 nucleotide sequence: TGTGCCAGCAGTGACACACCGGGACTGCTGGGCAATGAGCAGTTCTTC.

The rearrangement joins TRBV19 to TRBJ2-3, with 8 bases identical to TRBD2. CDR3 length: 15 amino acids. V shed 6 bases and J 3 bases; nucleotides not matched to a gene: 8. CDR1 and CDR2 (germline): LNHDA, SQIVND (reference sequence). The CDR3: CASRVTAGETDTQYF. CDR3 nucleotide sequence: TGTGCCAGTAGGGTCACAGCGGGAGAAACAGATACGCAGTATTTT.

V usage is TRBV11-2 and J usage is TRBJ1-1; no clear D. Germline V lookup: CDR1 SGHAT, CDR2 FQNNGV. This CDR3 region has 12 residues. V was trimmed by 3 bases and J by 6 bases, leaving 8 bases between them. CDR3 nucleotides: TGTGCCAGCAGCTTGGAAGAGGCTGAAGCTTTCTTT. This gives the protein CASSLEEAEAFF.

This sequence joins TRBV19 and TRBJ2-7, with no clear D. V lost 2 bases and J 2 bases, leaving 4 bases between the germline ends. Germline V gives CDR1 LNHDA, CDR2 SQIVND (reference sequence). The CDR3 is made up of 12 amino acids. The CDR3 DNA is TGTGCCAGTAGTATATCTCCCTACGAGCAGTACTTC. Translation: CASSISPYEQYF.

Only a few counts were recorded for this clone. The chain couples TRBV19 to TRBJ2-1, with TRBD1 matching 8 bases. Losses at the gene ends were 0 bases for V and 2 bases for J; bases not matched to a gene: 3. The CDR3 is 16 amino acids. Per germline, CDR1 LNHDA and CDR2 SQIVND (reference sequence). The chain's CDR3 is CASSIDRGLTYNEQFF. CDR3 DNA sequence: TGTGCCAGTAGTATAGACAGGGGGCTGACCTACAATGAGCAGTTCTTC.

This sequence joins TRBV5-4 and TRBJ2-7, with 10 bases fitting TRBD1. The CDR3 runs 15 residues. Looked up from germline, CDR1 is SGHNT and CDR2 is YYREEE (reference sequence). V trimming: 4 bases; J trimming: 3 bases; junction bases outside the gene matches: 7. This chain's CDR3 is CASSPGQGSLYEQYF. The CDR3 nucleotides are TGTGCCAGCAGCCCGGGACAGGGGTCCCTCTACGAGCAGTACTTC. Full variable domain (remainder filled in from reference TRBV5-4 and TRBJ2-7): ETGVTQSPTHLIKTRGQQVTLRCSSQSGHNTVSWYQQALGQGPQFIFQYYREEENGRGNFPPRFSGLQFPNYSSELNVNALELDDSALYLCASSPGQGSLYEQYFGPGTRLTVT.

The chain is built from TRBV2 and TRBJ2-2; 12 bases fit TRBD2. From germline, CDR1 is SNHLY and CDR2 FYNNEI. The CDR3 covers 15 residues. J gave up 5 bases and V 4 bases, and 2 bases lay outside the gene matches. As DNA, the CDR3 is TGTGCCAGCAGTGGAGGACTAGCGGGAACCGGGGAGCTGTTTTTT. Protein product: CASSGGLAGTGELFF.

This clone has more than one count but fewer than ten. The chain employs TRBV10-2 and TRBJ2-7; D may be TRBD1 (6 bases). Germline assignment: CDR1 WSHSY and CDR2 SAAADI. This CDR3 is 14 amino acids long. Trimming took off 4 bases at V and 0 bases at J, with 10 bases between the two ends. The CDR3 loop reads CASSGTVSSYEQYF. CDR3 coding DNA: TGCGCCAGCAGTGGGACAGTCAGCTCCTACGAGCAGTACTTC.

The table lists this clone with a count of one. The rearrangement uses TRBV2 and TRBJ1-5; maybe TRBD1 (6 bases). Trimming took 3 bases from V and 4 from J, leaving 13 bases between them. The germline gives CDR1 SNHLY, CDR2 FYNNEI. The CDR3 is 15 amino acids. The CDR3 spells CASSDGRGPNQPQHF. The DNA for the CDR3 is TGTGCCAGCAGTGATGGCAGGGGCCCAAATCAGCCCCAGCATTTT.

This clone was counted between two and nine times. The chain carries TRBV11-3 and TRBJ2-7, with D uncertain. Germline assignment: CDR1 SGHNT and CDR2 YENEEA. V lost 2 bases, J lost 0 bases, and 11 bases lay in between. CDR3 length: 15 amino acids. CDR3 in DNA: TGTGCCAGCAGCTTAATGGAGCAGACCTCCTACGAGCAGTACTTC. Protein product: CASSLMEQTSYEQYF.

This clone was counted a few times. CDR3 sequence reads: CASSLSVLAETQYF. The CDR3 DNA follows: TGTGCCAGCAGCTTGAGCGTACTAGCTGAGACCCAGTACTTC. V and J are TRBV11-3 and TRBJ2-5; D is perhaps TRBD2 (6 bases). The CDR3 spans 14 residues. CDR1 and CDR2 (germline): SGHNT, YENEEA. Deletions cut 3 bases from V and 5 bases from J, with 13 bases between. Full variable domain (remainder filled in from reference TRBV11-3 and TRBJ2-5): EAGVVQSPRYKIIEKKQPVAFWCNPISGHNTLYWYLQNLGQGPELLIRYENEEAVDDSQLPKDRFSAERLKGVDSTLKIQPAELGDSAVYLCASSLSVLAETQYFGPGTRLLVL.

CDR3 in amino acids: CASSITPQGAWFTGELFF. The CDR3 region has the DNA TGTGCCAGTAGTATTACTCCTCAGGGGGCCTGGTTCACCGGGGAGCTGTTTTTT. The chain uses TRBV19 and TRBJ2-2, with 8 bases matching TRBD1. The length of the CDR3 is 18 residues. Germline trimming cut 3 bases from V and 4 bases from J; bases unmatched to any gene: 13. CDR1 is LNHDA, CDR2 SQIVND, per germline (reference sequence).